What follows are 22 T cell receptor beta chains derived from one specimen sequenced in a study of technical replicates of blood from several donors. Profiling relied on immunoSEQ multiplex PCR, and the TCRdb table lists in-frame clones only, not all of them. The table lists tens of thousands of clones, roughly 93% of them singletons. The sample consisted of T cells isolated from PBMCs. The source is a human donor in good health.

The chain recombines TRBV21-1 with TRBJ2-5; the tabulated D call, TRBD2, remains unverified against the DNA. TRBV21-1 is given as a pseudogene. The CDR3 runs 15 residues. As DNA, the CDR3 is TGTGCCAGCAGCAAAGTTTGCGGGAGAGCTGAGACCCAGTACTTC. Translated, it gives CASSKVCGRAETQYF.

The V call is TRBV10-3, the J call TRBJ1-5; unclear D gene. Germline V gives CDR1 ENHRY, CDR2 SYGVKD. Trimming took 6 bases from V and 5 from J, leaving 8 bases between them. The CDR3 has 12 residues. This CDR3 reads CAISKSDQPQHF. DNA for the CDR3: TGTGCCATCAGCAAAAGCGATCAGCCCCAGCATTTT.

This sequence joins TRBV2 and TRBJ2-2; D perhaps matches TRBD2 (5 bases). CDR1 is SNHLY, CDR2 FYNNEI, per germline. Deletions cut 7 bases from V and 0 bases from J, with 12 bases between. The CDR3 length is 15 residues. DNA for the CDR3: TGTGCCAGCATCTTGGCACTAGCGAACACCGGGGAGCTGTTTTTT. Translating gives CASILALANTGELFF.

This rearrangement joins TRBV2 to TRBJ1-4, with 7 bases fitting TRBD1. The CDR3 is 15 residues long. Germline V gives CDR1 SNHLY, CDR2 FYNNEI. J gave up 7 bases and V 3 bases, and 8 bases lay outside the gene matches. CDR3 in amino acids: CASSEEGTAGEKLFF. DNA of the CDR3: TGTGCCAGCAGTGAGGAAGGGACAGCGGGTGAAAAACTGTTTTTT.

CDR3: CASSLNEEQYF. CDR3 DNA: TGTGCCAGCAGCTTGAATGAGGAGCAGTACTTC. The rearrangement joins TRBV5-6 to TRBJ2-7; D is uncertain. V shed 1 base and J shed 7 bases, with 6 bases lying between them. Germline V gene data show CDR1 as SGHDT and CDR2 as YYEEEE. This CDR3 is 11 amino acids long.

As to this clone: The junction does not match germline at one end; this may be a read error. This chain joins TRBV20-1 and TRBJ2-7; D may be TRBD2 (5 bases). The CDR3 extends over 11 amino acids. CDR1 and CDR2 (germline): DFQATT, SNEGSKA (reference sequence). In DNA, the CDR3 is TGCAGTGCTAGCGGGGTAGTTGCGCCTCTCTTC. Amino acid sequence: CSASGVVAPLF.

J is TRBJ2-7 and V is TRBV10-3, with a possible D match to TRBD2 (6 bases). Trimming pared 10 bases from V and 3 bases from J, leaving 13 bases between. The CDR3 consists of 12 residues. CDR1 and CDR2 (germline): ENHRY, SYGVKD. DNA for the CDR3: TGTGCCACGGGGGTAGCGAACTACGAGCAGTACTTC. Protein: CATGVANYEQYF.

The chain combines TRBV27 with TRBJ1-5, with 8 bases fitting TRBD1. The CDR3 contains 16 residues. Germline V gives CDR1 MNHEY, CDR2 SMNVEV (reference sequence). V dropped 7 bases and J dropped 1; count of bases not matched to a gene: 9. CDR3 in DNA: TGTGCCAGCAAAACCGGGACAGGTGGGAGCAATCAGCCCCAGCATTTT. This codes for CASKTGTGGSNQPQHF.

This clone was detected only once. The chain uses TRBV11-2 and TRBJ1-4, with D tentatively TRBD1 (5 bases). CDR1 and CDR2 (germline): SGHAT, FQNNGV. V lost 5 bases to trimming and J lost 0 bases, with 10 bases between them. CDR3 length: 15 amino acids. The CDR3 DNA reads as TGTGCCAGCAGCATCACGACAGCAACTAATGAAAAACTGTTTTTT. Its protein product is CASSITTATNEKLFF.

J is TRBJ2-4 and V is TRBV28; D gene uncertain. V was shortened by 7 bases and J by 6 bases, with 10 bases between the two germline ends. Germline CDR1 reads MDHEN; CDR2 reads SYDVKM. The CDR3 is 12 amino acids. Here the CDR3 reads CASMQALNIQYF. DNA of the CDR3: TGTGCCAGCATGCAGGCCCTAAACATTCAGTACTTC. The full variable domain, with the rest looked up from reference TRBV28 and TRBJ2-4, is DVKVTQSSRYLVKRTGEKVFLECVQDMDHENMFWYRQDPGLGLRLIYFSYDVKMKEKGDIPEGYSVSREKKERFSLILESASTNQTSMYLCASMQALNIQYFGAGTRLSVL.

The chain uses TRBV5-4 and TRBJ1-2, with D tentatively TRBD1 (6 bases). The CDR3 sequence is 13 residues long. Per the germline V gene, CDR1 is SGHNT and CDR2 is YYREEE (reference sequence). V was pared by 0 bases and J by 8 bases, with 11 bases between. The CDR3 reads CASSLAAGEGYTF. CDR3 sequence (DNA): TGTGCCAGCAGCTTGGCCGCAGGGGAAGGCTACACCTTC.

V and J are TRBV7-2 and TRBJ2-7; D gene uncertain. V lost 1 base and J 0 bases, leaving 10 bases between the germline ends. Germline CDR1 is SGHTA and CDR2 is FQGNSA. The CDR3 loop spans 15 amino acids. CDR3 amino acids: CASSLDTSASYEQYF. In DNA, the CDR3 is TGTGCCAGCAGCTTAGATACCAGCGCCTCCTACGAGCAGTACTTC.

This CDR3 is CASSFSGDRSYNEQFF. As DNA, the CDR3 is TGTGCCAGCAGTTTTAGCGGGGACCGCTCCTACAATGAGCAGTTCTTC. The V and J genes are TRBV2 and TRBJ2-1, with 8 nucleotides matching TRBD2. J lost 0 bases, V lost 5 bases, and 6 bases had no gene match. The CDR3 is made up of 16 amino acids. Germline CDR1 and CDR2: SNHLY and FYNNEI.

V usage is TRBV14 and J usage is TRBJ1-3; no reliable D call. This CDR3 has 16 residues. The germline V and J ends were trimmed by 1 base and 7 bases, with 17 bases remaining between them. CDR1 SGHDN and CDR2 FVKESK come from the germline V gene. CDR3 protein: CASSQGQVRLGNTIYF. Here the CDR3 DNA reads TGTGCCAGCAGCCAAGGGCAAGTCAGACTTGGGAACACCATATATTTT.

The V call is TRBV2, the J call TRBJ1-2; D is ambiguous. The V gene lost 2 bases and the J gene lost 2 bases, with 6 bases spanning the gap. CDR3 length: 13 residues. In germline, CDR1 is SNHLY, CDR2 FYNNEI. The CDR3 is CASSESRNYGYTF. In DNA form, the CDR3 reads TGTGCCAGCAGTGAATCACGGAACTATGGCTACACCTTC.

The chain recombines TRBV28 with TRBJ2-2; 13 positions agree with TRBD2. The CDR3 is 18 amino acids. Germline assignment: CDR1 MDHEN and CDR2 SYDVKM. The V segment lost 8 bases and the J segment 3 bases; nucleotides outside the gene matches: 12. This CDR3 reads CASHFTSGRAYHTGELFF. DNA of the CDR3: TGTGCCAGCCACTTTACTAGCGGGAGGGCCTACCACACCGGGGAGCTGTTTTTT.

J is TRBJ2-1 and V is TRBV7-2; no definite D call. V gave up 5 bases and J gave up 0 bases, with 11 bases separating them. The CDR3 has 15 amino acids. CDR1 SGHTA and CDR2 FQGNSA come from the germline V gene. The chain's CDR3 is CASSPTQNSYNEQFF. As DNA, the CDR3 is TGTGCCAGCAGCCCCACTCAAAACTCCTACAATGAGCAGTTCTTC.

V usage is TRBV5-6 and J usage is TRBJ2-5; D perhaps matches TRBD1 (6 bases). V was pared by 5 bases and J by 2 bases, with 10 bases between. The CDR3 is 13 amino acids. The germline V gene encodes CDR1 SGHDT and CDR2 YYEEEE. For the CDR3, the DNA is TGTGCCAGCAGTCTTGGACAGCAAGAGACCCAGTACTTC. This gives the protein CASSLGQQETQYF.

In DNA, the CDR3 is TGTGCCAGCAGCCCGGCCCAGGGGGCGTTGGAGACCCAGTACTTC. It encodes CASSPAQGALETQYF. The chain recombines TRBV5-4 with TRBJ2-5; 8 nucleotides line up with TRBD1. V was pared by 4 bases and J by 5 bases, with 10 bases of the junction left unmatched. This CDR3 is 15 amino acids long. The V gene's germline CDR1 is SGHNT and CDR2 YYREEE (reference sequence).

The rearrangement joins TRBV6-5 to TRBJ2-3; 8 nucleotides line up with TRBD2. After removal of 5 bases from V and 6 bases from J, the junction contained 10 bases not matched to a gene. Per the germline V gene, CDR1 is MNHEY and CDR2 is SVGAGI. CDR3 length: 15 amino acids. CDR3 DNA sequence: TGTGCCAGCAGTAAGGTTGCGGGGGGCCGGGATACGCAGTATTTT. It specifies CASSKVAGGRDTQYF.

This clone was picked up one time. CDR3 residues: CASIQDARSLQSPLHF. DNA of the CDR3: TGTGCCAGCATACAGGACGCCCGTTCCCTTCAGTCACCCCTCCACTTT. The chain combines TRBV2 with TRBJ1-6, with a weak D call TRBD1 (5 bases). Per the germline V gene, CDR1 is SNHLY and CDR2 is FYNNEI. The germline V and J ends were trimmed by 7 bases and 10 bases, with 23 bases remaining between them. The CDR3 runs to 16 residues. The complete variable domain, with remaining parts taken from reference TRBV2 and TRBJ1-6, reads EPEVTQTPSHQVTQMGQEVILRCVPISNHLYFYWYRQILGQKVEFLVSFYNNEISEKSEIFDDQFSVERPDGSNFTLKIRSTKLEDSAMYFCASIQDARSLQSPLHFGNGTRLTVT.

This sequence joins TRBV18 and TRBJ1-5; possible D gene TRBD1, 5 bases. The CDR3 sequence is 18 residues long. Germline CDR1 KGHSH, CDR2 LQKENI. V was shortened by 1 base and J by 0 bases, with 16 bases between the two germline ends. The CDR3 bases are TGTGCCAGCTCACCACGGGACGGGGGACCCTATAGCAATCAGCCCCAGCATTTT. Translation gives CASSPRDGGPYSNQPQHF.